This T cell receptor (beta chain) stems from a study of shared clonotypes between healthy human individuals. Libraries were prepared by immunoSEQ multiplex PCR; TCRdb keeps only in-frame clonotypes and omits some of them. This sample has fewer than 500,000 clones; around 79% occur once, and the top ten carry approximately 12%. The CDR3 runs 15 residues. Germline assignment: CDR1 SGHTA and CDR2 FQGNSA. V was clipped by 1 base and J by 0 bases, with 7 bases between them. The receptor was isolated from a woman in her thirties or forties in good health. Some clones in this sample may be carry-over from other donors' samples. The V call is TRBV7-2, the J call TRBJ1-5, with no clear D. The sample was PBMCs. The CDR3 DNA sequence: TGTGCCAGCAGCTTAGGTGGGATTAGCAATCAGCCCCAGCATTTT. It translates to CASSLGGISNQPQHF.